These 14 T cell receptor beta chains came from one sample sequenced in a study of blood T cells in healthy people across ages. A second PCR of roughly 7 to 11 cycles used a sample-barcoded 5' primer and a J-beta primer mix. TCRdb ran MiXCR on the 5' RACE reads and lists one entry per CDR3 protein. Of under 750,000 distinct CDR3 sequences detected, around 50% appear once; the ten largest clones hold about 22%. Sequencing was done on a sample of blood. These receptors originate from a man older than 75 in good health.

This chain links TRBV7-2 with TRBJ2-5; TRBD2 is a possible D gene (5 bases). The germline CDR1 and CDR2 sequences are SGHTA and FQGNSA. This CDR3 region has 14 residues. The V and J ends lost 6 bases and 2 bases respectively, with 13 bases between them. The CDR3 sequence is CASSVGRVQETQYF. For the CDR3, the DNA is TGTGCCAGCAGTGTTGGGCGGGTACAAGAGACCCAGTACTTC.

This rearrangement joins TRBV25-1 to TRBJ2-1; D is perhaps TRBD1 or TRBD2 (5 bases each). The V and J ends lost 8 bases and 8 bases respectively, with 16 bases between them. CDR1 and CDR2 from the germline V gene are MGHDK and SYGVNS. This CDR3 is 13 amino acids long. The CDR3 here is CASLGRQDHEQFF. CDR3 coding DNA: TGTGCCAGCTTGGGACGGCAAGACCATGAGCAGTTCTTC.

CDR3 bases: TGTGCCAGCACCGAGCGGGAGGGACCCTACGAGCAGTACTTC. This translates into CASTEREGPYEQYF. The V call is TRBV6-2 or TRBV6-3, the J call TRBJ2-7; 10 bases agree with TRBD2. The trim removed 7 bases at V and 2 bases at J, leaving 5 bases unmatched. Germline V gene data show CDR1 as MNHEY and CDR2 as SVGEGT. This CDR3 has 14 amino acids.

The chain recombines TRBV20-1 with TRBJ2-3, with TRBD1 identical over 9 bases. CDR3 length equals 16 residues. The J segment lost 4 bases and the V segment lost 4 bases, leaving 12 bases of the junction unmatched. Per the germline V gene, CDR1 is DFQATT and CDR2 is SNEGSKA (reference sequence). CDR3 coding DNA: TGCAGTGCTAATCACCGCCTCCGGACAGGGGCAGATACGCAGTATTTT. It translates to CSANHRLRTGADTQYF.

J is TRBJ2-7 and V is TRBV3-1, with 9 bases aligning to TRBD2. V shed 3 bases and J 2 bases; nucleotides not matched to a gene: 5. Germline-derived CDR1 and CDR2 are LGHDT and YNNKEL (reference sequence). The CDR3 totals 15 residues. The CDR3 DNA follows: TGTGCCAGCAGCCACTCTAGCGGGGCCACCTACGAGCAGTACTTC. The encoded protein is CASSHSSGATYEQYF.

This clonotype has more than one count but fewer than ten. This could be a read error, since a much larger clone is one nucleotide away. CDR3 in amino acids: CASNYRRGGPETQYF. CDR3 nucleotide sequence: TGTGCCAGCAACTACAGACGCGGAGGACCAGAGACCCAGTACTTC. This chain joins TRBV7-9 and TRBJ2-5, with D maybe TRBD2 (5 bases). This CDR3 is built from 15 residues. The germline CDR1 and CDR2 sequences are SEHNR and FQNEAQ (reference sequence). V was trimmed by 7 bases and J by 4 bases, leaving 19 bases between them.

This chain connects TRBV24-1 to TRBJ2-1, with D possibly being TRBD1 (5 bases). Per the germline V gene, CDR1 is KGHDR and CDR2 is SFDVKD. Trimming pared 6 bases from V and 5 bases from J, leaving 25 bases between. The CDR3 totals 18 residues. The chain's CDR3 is CATSTLTGSDNKNNEQFF. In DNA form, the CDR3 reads TGTGCCACCAGTACCTTAACAGGTTCGGACAACAAGAACAATGAGCAGTTCTTC.

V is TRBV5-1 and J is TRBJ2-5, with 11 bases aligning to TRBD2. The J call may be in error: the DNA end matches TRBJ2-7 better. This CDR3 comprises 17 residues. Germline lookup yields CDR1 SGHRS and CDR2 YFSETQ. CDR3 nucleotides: TGCGCCAGCAGCTTGTACGGAGCCGGGACTAGCGGATACGAGCAGTACTTC. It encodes CASSLYGAGTSGYEQYF.

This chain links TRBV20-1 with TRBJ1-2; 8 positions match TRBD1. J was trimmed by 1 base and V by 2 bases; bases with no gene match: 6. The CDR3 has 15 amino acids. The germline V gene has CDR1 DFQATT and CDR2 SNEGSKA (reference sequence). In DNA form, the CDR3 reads TGCAGTGCTAGATTCGGACAGGGCTATAACTATGGCTACACCTTC. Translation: CSARFGQGYNYGYTF.

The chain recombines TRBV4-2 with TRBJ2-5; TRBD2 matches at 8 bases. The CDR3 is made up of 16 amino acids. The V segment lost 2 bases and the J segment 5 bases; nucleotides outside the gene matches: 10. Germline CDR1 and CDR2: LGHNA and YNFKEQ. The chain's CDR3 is CASSQNPGTRGETQYF. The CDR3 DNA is TGTGCCAGCAGCCAAAATCCCGGGACTAGGGGCGAGACCCAGTACTTC.

The CDR3 loop is CASSLLTGGPRADTQYF. DNA of the CDR3: TGTGCCAGCAGCTTACTAACGGGAGGGCCTAGAGCAGATACGCAGTATTTT. The chain recombines TRBV7-8 with TRBJ2-3, with 8 bases fitting TRBD2. Germline V gene data show CDR1 as SGHVS and CDR2 as FQNEAQ. Trimming at V came to 2 bases and at J to 4 bases, leaving 11 bases not matched to a gene. The CDR3 runs to 17 residues. Filled out from reference TRBV7-8 and TRBJ2-3, the complete variable domain reads GAGVSQSPRYKVAKRGQDVALRCDPISGHVSLFWYQQALGQGPEFLTYFQNEAQLDKSGLPSDRFFAERPEGSVSTLKIQRTQQEDSAVYLCASSLLTGGPRADTQYFGPGTRLTVL.

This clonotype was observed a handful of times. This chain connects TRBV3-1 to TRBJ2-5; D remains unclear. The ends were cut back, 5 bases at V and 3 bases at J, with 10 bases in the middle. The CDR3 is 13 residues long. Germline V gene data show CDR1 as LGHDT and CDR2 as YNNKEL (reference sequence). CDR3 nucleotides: TGTGCCAGCAGCGACCCTAGGGAAGAGACCCAGTACTTC. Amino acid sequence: CASSDPREETQYF.

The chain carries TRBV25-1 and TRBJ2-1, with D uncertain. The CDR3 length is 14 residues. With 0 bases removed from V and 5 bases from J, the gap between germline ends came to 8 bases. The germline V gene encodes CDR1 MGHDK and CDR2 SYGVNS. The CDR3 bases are TGTGCCAGCAGTGAATATGGCAATGACAATGAGCAGTTCTTC. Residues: CASSEYGNDNEQFF.

In DNA form, the CDR3 reads TGCGCCAGCAGCTTGGAGCCGCACGAAAAACTGTTTTTT. Its protein product is CASSLEPHEKLFF. The chain is built from TRBV5-1 and TRBJ1-4; D gene ambiguous. CDR1 is SGHRS, CDR2 YFSETQ, per germline. V was shortened by 0 bases and J by 8 bases, with 8 bases between the two germline ends. The CDR3 sequence is 13 residues long.